Included here is one TCR beta chain sequence, with context. What it binds is not known. This record comes from a study of OX40 agonist ivuxolimab in advanced cancers. Study-wide context: Ivuxolimab, which patients received intravenously every 2 weeks, was dosed at 0.01 to 10 mg/kg.

Study findings and constraints: Expanded peripheral T cells had an undetermined antigen specificity. Nonresponders, in some cases, also had low normalized T-cell clonal expansion. At 0.1 to 3.0 mg/kg, clonal expansion of CD4+ and CD8+ blood T cells had occurred by week 6.

Using immunoSEQ multiplex PCR, the repertoire was profiled, and TCRdb retains in-frame clones only, with some absent. The repertoire holds around 110,000 clones, with 90% to 95% as singletons. Per the germline V gene, CDR1 is SGHVS and CDR2 is FQNEAQ. This CDR3 comprises 16 residues. This receptor was obtained from an adult with an advanced solid tumor such as melanoma, head and neck, liver or kidney cancer. The sample was CD4+ or CD8+ T cells sorted from blood, taken in a trial of the OX40 agonist ivuxolimab. This chain links TRBV7-8 with TRBJ2-2; 9 bases are a match to TRBD1. The CDR3 is CATQQGAAGATGELFF. Here the CDR3 DNA reads TGTGCAACGCAACAGGGGGCGGCTGGAGCTACCGGGGAGCTGTTTTTT.